These T cell receptor beta chains were read from a single sample in a study of glioma-infiltrating T cells after dendritic cell vaccination. Generated by immunoSEQ multiplex PCR, the TCRdb table keeps only in-frame clones and is missing some. The sample has about 99,000 clones, approximately 80% seen once. The sample in question was blood, obtained before dendritic cell vaccination. These receptors originate from a human donor with glioblastoma. Each CDR3 is given with its conserved first and last residue. Each record gives: CDR3 DNA, CDR3 protein, clone size, CDR3 length, D gene, V gene, J gene. A D gene is named only where the DNA matches it firmly. Clone size, where shown, is once, few, many, or a class for clones that have expanded.

DNA: TGTGCCAGCAGTGAAAGGCGACATCTGAACACCGGGGAGCTGTTTTTT
CDR3: CASSERRHLNTGELFF
size: -
length: 16
D: -
V: TRBV2
J: TRBJ2-2

DNA: TGTGCCAGCAGCCAAGTCTTACTCAGGGGGAATCCGGAAGCTTTCTTT
CDR3: CASSQVLLRGNPEAFF
size: -
length: 16
D: TRBD1
V: TRBV4-2
J: TRBJ1-1

DNA: TGTGCCAGCTCCCTACGACAGAAAGAGACCCAGTACTTC
CDR3: CASSLRQKETQYF
size: -
length: 13
D: -
V: TRBV2
J: TRBJ2-5

DNA: TGTGCCACCAGCAGAGATTGGAGCGGGGCGTCGACGGGCACTGAAGCTTTCTTT
CDR3: CATSRDWSGASTGTEAFF
size: -
length: 18
D: -
V: TRBV15
J: TRBJ1-1

DNA: TGTGCCAGCAGTGGGACTAGCGGGGGGGTTGAGCAGTTCTTC
CDR3: CASSGTSGGVEQFF
size: -
length: 14
D: TRBD2
V: TRBV2
J: TRBJ2-1

DNA: TGTGCCAGCAGTTGGAGCCGGGACAGGGATGAAAAACTGTTTTTT
CDR3: CASSWSRDRDEKLFF
size: -
length: 15
D: TRBD1
V: TRBV2
J: TRBJ1-4

DNA: TGCGCCAGCAGTGGTCGGACTAGCGGGGGAGGCCACGAGCAGTACTTC
CDR3: CASSGRTSGGGHEQYF
size: -
length: 16
D: TRBD2
V: TRBV10-1
J: TRBJ2-7

DNA: TGTGCCAGCAGCCAAGACCGGCTCAGGTCAGGCCAGCCCCAGCATTTT
CDR3: CASSQDRLRSGQPQHF
size: -
length: 16
D: -
V: TRBV4-2
J: TRBJ1-5

DNA: TGCGCCAGCAGCCAAGTCAGGTTTGCAGATACGCAGTATTTT
CDR3: CASSQVRFADTQYF
size: -
length: 14
D: -
V: TRBV4-3
J: TRBJ2-3

DNA: TGTGCCAGCAGCTTATTCACGGCAGGCCGCGGCTACACCTTC
CDR3: CASSLFTAGRGYTF
size: -
length: 14
D: -
V: TRBV7-8
J: TRBJ1-2

DNA: TGTGCCAGCAGCCCCGGGTTTAGCCGGCATTACGAGCAGTACTTC
CDR3: CASSPGFSRHYEQYF
size: -
length: 15
D: -
V: TRBV7-8
J: TRBJ2-7

DNA: TGCGCCAGCAGTGAACAGGGGAATGAAAAACTGTTTTTT
CDR3: CASSEQGNEKLFF
size: -
length: 13
D: TRBD1
V: TRBV10-2
J: TRBJ1-4

DNA: TGTGCTAGTGGTTTGGTTGTCTCCCGGGCCTACGAGCAGTACTTC
CDR3: CASGLVVSRAYEQYF
size: -
length: 15
D: -
V: TRBV12-5
J: TRBJ2-7

DNA: TGTGCCAGCAGCCCTGAGGCGGGGGGGAGCACAGATACGCAGTATTTT
CDR3: CASSPEAGGSTDTQYF
size: -
length: 16
D: TRBD2
V: TRBV5-4
J: TRBJ2-3

DNA: TGTGCCAGCAGCTTAGTCGGGGGGGATACGCAGTATTTT
CDR3: CASSLVGGDTQYF
size: -
length: 13
D: TRBD2
V: TRBV7-8
J: TRBJ2-3

DNA: TGTGCCAGCAGCTCCGGTCCCTACACCGGGGAGCTGTTTTTT
CDR3: CASSSGPYTGELFF
size: -
length: 14
D: -
V: TRBV7-2
J: TRBJ2-2

DNA: TGTGCCAGCAGCTTAACAGGGGCTCTGCCCCAGCATTTT
CDR3: CASSLTGALPQHF
size: -
length: 13
D: TRBD1
V: TRBV7-2
J: TRBJ1-5

DNA: TGTGCCACCAGCAGGGATCCGGGTAGGCCAGCTTTCTTT
CDR3: CATSRDPGRPAFF
size: -
length: 13
D: -
V: TRBV15
J: TRBJ1-1

DNA: TGTGCCAGCAGCTTCGAGCGGGGGGCGAAAGAGACCCAGTACTTC
CDR3: CASSFERGAKETQYF
size: -
length: 15
D: TRBD2
V: TRBV7-9
J: TRBJ2-5

DNA: TGTGCCAGCAGCGGGGACAGCACTAATGAAAAACTGTTTTTT
CDR3: CASSGDSTNEKLFF
size: -
length: 14
D: TRBD1
V: TRBV7-9
J: TRBJ1-4

DNA: TGTGCCAGCAGCGCACAGGGGGGCTCTGGAAACACCATATATTTT
CDR3: CASSAQGGSGNTIYF
size: few
length: 15
D: TRBD1
V: TRBV9
J: TRBJ1-3

DNA: TGTGCCTGGAATCCGGGACAGGGGGTAATTGCTGAAGCTTTCTTT
CDR3: CAWNPGQGVIAEAFF
size: -
length: 15
D: TRBD1
V: TRBV30
J: TRBJ1-1

DNA: TGTGCCAGCAAAAAGACAGTTGCAACTAATGAAAAACTGTTTTTT
CDR3: CASKKTVATNEKLFF
size: -
length: 15
D: -
V: TRBV6-5
J: TRBJ1-4

DNA: TGTGCCAGTAGTATGAAAGGGGATGAGCAGTTCTTC
CDR3: CASSMKGDEQFF
size: few
length: 12
D: -
V: TRBV19
J: TRBJ2-1

DNA: TGTGCCAGCAGCCTAGGACTAGCCTTTGAGCAGTTCTTC
CDR3: CASSLGLAFEQFF
size: -
length: 13
D: TRBD2
V: TRBV9
J: TRBJ2-1

DNA: TGCAGCGTTGAAGTCCTCCGGACAGGGGGGAATGAGCAGTTCTTC
CDR3: CSVEVLRTGGNEQFF
size: -
length: 15
D: TRBD1
V: TRBV29-1
J: TRBJ2-1

DNA: TGCGCCAGCAGCACGTTAACAGGGGGCGCCCAGGGGGAGACCCAGTACTTC
CDR3: CASSTLTGGAQGETQYF
size: -
length: 17
D: TRBD1
V: TRBV5-1
J: TRBJ2-5

DNA: TGTGCCAGCAGCGTAGAAGCAGGGTATTCCGGGGAGCTGTTTTTT
CDR3: CASSVEAGYSGELFF
size: once
length: 15
D: -
V: TRBV9
J: TRBJ2-2

DNA: TGTGCCAGCAGCCGGACAGGGTTTTGGGGCAATCAGCCCCAGCATTTT
CDR3: CASSRTGFWGNQPQHF
size: once
length: 16
D: TRBD1
V: TRBV5-8
J: TRBJ1-5

DNA: TGTGCCAGCAGTACAGGGAACAACTATGGCTACACCTTC
CDR3: CASSTGNNYGYTF
size: -
length: 13
D: -
V: TRBV28
J: TRBJ1-2

DNA: TGTGCCAGCAGTGATACCCGGACAGCCAATGAGCAGTTCTTC
CDR3: CASSDTRTANEQFF
size: -
length: 14
D: -
V: TRBV13
J: TRBJ2-1

DNA: TGCGCCAGCAGTGAGTCGGAGAGCGCGAACACCGGGGAGCTGTTTTTT
CDR3: CASSESESANTGELFF
size: few
length: 16
D: -
V: TRBV10-2
J: TRBJ2-2

DNA: TGTGCCAGCAGTGATAGACAGGGGGCAAGTCAGCCCCAGCATTTT
CDR3: CASSDRQGASQPQHF
size: -
length: 15
D: TRBD1
V: TRBV6-1
J: TRBJ1-5

DNA: TGTGCAAGTCGCAAACCGGGACAGGGAGATTGCGAGCAGTACTTC
CDR3: CASRKPGQGDCEQYF
size: -
length: 15
D: -
V: TRBV12-2
J: TRBJ2-7

DNA: TGTGCCAGCAGCCAAGACAGGGTGGGCACCGGGGAGCTGTTTTTT
CDR3: CASSQDRVGTGELFF
size: -
length: 15
D: -
V: TRBV4-2
J: TRBJ2-2

DNA: TGTGCCAGCAGCATAGACGGGGAGACAGATACGCAGTATTTT
CDR3: CASSIDGETDTQYF
size: many
length: 14
D: -
V: TRBV7-2
J: TRBJ2-3

DNA: TGCGCCAGCAGCCTATTACAGGGGGCTCCGGGCACTGAAGCTTTCTTT
CDR3: CASSLLQGAPGTEAFF
size: -
length: 16
D: TRBD1
V: TRBV4-1
J: TRBJ1-1

DNA: TGCGCCAGCAGCCAAGATCCAGCGGGAAACACCATATATTTT
CDR3: CASSQDPAGNTIYF
size: -
length: 14
D: -
V: TRBV4-3
J: TRBJ1-3

DNA: TGTGCCAGCTCACCGGGACAGGCGGCTGGCTACACCTTC
CDR3: CASSPGQAAGYTF
size: -
length: 13
D: TRBD1
V: TRBV18
J: TRBJ1-2

DNA: TGTGCCAGCAGCCTCCAAGAGGGGCTAGCGATCTACGAGCAGTACTTC
CDR3: CASSLQEGLAIYEQYF
size: -
length: 16
D: -
V: TRBV14
J: TRBJ2-7

DNA: TGTGCCAGCAGTTTCCTCCGGGGGACCTACGAGCAGTACTTC
CDR3: CASSFLRGTYEQYF
size: -
length: 14
D: -
V: TRBV27
J: TRBJ2-7

DNA: TGTGCCAGCAATCTCGCGTTAGGCAATCAGCCCCAGCATTTT
CDR3: CASNLALGNQPQHF
size: -
length: 14
D: -
V: TRBV2
J: TRBJ1-5

DNA: TGTGCCAGCAGCGAACGACAGGGCACCGGGGAGCTGTTTTTT
CDR3: CASSERQGTGELFF
size: -
length: 14
D: TRBD1
V: TRBV11-3
J: TRBJ2-2

DNA: TGTGCCAGCAGAAGAGCGGGGGGGCTTCTCGAGCAGTACTTC
CDR3: CASRRAGGLLEQYF
size: -
length: 14
D: TRBD2
V: TRBV6-1
J: TRBJ2-7

DNA: TGTGCCAGCAGCCTTCAGGACAGGGTGGGAAACACCATATATTTT
CDR3: CASSLQDRVGNTIYF
size: -
length: 15
D: TRBD1
V: TRBV4-2
J: TRBJ1-3

DNA: TGTGCCAGCTCACCACCCCGTGTGGACAGGGCCTACAATGAGCAGTTCTTC
CDR3: CASSPPRVDRAYNEQFF
size: few
length: 17
D: TRBD1
V: TRBV18
J: TRBJ2-1

DNA: TGTGCCTGGATGGACAGGGTGAGCGAGCAGTACTTC
CDR3: CAWMDRVSEQYF
size: -
length: 12
D: TRBD1
V: TRBV30
J: TRBJ2-7

DNA: TGTGCCAGCAGCTTAGGAGGGGGGGAGGACTATGGCTACACCTTC
CDR3: CASSLGGGEDYGYTF
size: few
length: 15
D: -
V: TRBV7-9
J: TRBJ1-2

DNA: TGTGCCAGCAGCCCAGGACAGGGCTATTCACCCCTCCACTTT
CDR3: CASSPGQGYSPLHF
size: -
length: 14
D: TRBD1
V: TRBV7-3
J: TRBJ1-6

DNA: TGTGCCAGCAGCCCTAGGACTCGGAACACCGGGGAGCTGTTTTTT
CDR3: CASSPRTRNTGELFF
size: -
length: 15
D: -
V: TRBV5-4
J: TRBJ2-2

DNA: TGTGCCAGCAGCCCACTGGGGACAACCGGGGAGCTGTTTTTT
CDR3: CASSPLGTTGELFF
size: -
length: 14
D: -
V: TRBV7-2
J: TRBJ2-2

DNA: TGTGCCAGCAGCTGGACTGGAAGAACCCAGTACTTC
CDR3: CASSWTGRTQYF
size: once
length: 12
D: -
V: TRBV21-1
J: TRBJ2-5

DNA: TGTGCCAGTAGTATTCGTGCGAGTGAAGCTTTCTTT
CDR3: CASSIRASEAFF
size: -
length: 12
D: -
V: TRBV19
J: TRBJ1-1

DNA: TGCGCCAGCAGCCTAAGAGAGGGGGCAGAGCCGTGGCCAGAGACCCAGTACTTC
CDR3: CASSLREGAEPWPETQYF
size: -
length: 18
D: TRBD1
V: TRBV4-1
J: TRBJ2-5

DNA: TGTGCCAGCAGCTTTTTACCCTCCGGGGGGTTCTACGAGCAGTACTTC
CDR3: CASSFLPSGGFYEQYF
size: -
length: 16
D: TRBD2
V: TRBV7-2
J: TRBJ2-7

DNA: TGTGCCAGCAGTTACGTTACTAGCGGGGGCACAGATACGCAGTATTTT
CDR3: CASSYVTSGGTDTQYF
size: -
length: 16
D: TRBD2
V: TRBV7-9
J: TRBJ2-3

DNA: TGCGCCAGCGGCAGGGGATTGGGGAACACTGAAGCTTTCTTT
CDR3: CASGRGLGNTEAFF
size: -
length: 14
D: -
V: TRBV4-1
J: TRBJ1-1

DNA: TGTGCCTGGAGTGTACGGGCAGGGGGCGCGGGAGATACGCAGTATTTT
CDR3: CAWSVRAGGAGDTQYF
size: -
length: 16
D: TRBD1
V: TRBV30
J: TRBJ2-3

DNA: TGTGCTAGTGGCCAGGCAAATTGGAGACAGGATGGCACCGGGGAGCTGTTTTTT
CDR3: CASGQANWRQDGTGELFF
size: -
length: 18
D: -
V: TRBV12-5
J: TRBJ2-2